The source of this TCR beta chain is a study of cytomegalovirus exposure and HLA in healthy donors. Study-wide results and caveats: An observed cluster of highly shared sequence variants was recorded as a likely sequencing artifact.

The CDR3 has 14 residues. The V gene's germline CDR1 is SGHTA and CDR2 FQGNSA. The V end was cut by 0 bases, the J end by 7 bases, with 10 bases between. This clone was seen a few times. As yet, its antigen is unknown. Amplification used 60 Vbeta primers and 13 Jbeta primers. The protocol was immunoSEQ multiplex PCR, while the TCRdb copy is restricted to in-frame clones and leaves out a portion. The table records 150,000 to 200,000 clones, around 88% of them present only once. This rearrangement joins TRBV7-2 to TRBJ2-4; a possible D gene is TRBD1 (6 bases). The material sequenced was PBMCs. This TCR derives from a woman between 25 and 40 years old in good health and CMV-seronegative. This CDR3 is CASSLAWQGNIQYF. The CDR3 DNA reads TGTGCCAGCAGCTTAGCGTGGCAGGGGAACATTCAGTACTTC. The complete variable domain, with remaining parts taken from reference TRBV7-2 and TRBJ2-4, reads GAGVSQSPSNKVTEKGKDVELRCDPISGHTALYWYRQSLGQGLEFLIYFQGNSAPDKSGLPSDRFSAERTGGSVSTLTIQRTQQEDSAVYLCASSLAWQGNIQYFGAGTRLSVL.